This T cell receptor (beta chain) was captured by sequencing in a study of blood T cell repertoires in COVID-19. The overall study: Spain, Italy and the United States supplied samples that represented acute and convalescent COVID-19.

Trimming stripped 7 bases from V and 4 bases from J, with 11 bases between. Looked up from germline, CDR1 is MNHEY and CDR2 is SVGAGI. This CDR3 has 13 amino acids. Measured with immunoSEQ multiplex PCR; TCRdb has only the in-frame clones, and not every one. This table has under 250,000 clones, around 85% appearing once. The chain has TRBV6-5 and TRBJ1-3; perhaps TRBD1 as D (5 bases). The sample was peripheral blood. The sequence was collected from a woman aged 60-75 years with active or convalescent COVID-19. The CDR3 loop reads CASIWTRGNTIYF. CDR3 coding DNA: TGTGCCAGCATCTGGACACGAGGAAACACCATATATTTT.